A selection of T cell receptor beta chains follows, all from one sample in a study of identical twins. TCRdb re-analysed the 5' RACE reads in MiXCR, keeping a single row per CDR3 protein. The sample lists hundreds of thousands of distinct CDR3 sequences, about 8% seen once, with around 2.1% in the top ten. The same sample was also used in a study of yellow fever vaccine responses in identical twins.

Material: memory (CD45RO+) T cells sorted from blood. These receptor sequences come from a woman younger than 35 in good health. The CDR3 runs from the conserved cysteine through the conserved F or W. The D gene is left open where the match is weak. A clone size is listed for some rows: how often the clone was seen (once, few, many), or a class if it is expanded.

V gene	clone size	J gene	D gene	CDR3 protein	CDR3 DNA
TRBV5-1	many	TRBJ2-5	TRBD2	CASSPGLAETQYF	TGCGCCAGCAGCCCCGGACTAGCCGAGACCCAGTACTTC
TRBV28	few	TRBJ1-1	NA	CASSRQLNTEAFF	TGTGCCAGCAGTAGGCAGCTGAACACTGAAGCTTTCTTT
TRBV19	NA	TRBJ2-7	NA	CASSIRGRTYEQYF	TGTGCCAGTAGTATACGGGGGAGGACATACGAGCAGTACTTC
TRBV5-1	many	TRBJ2-2	NA	CASIKNPTSSILPNTGELFF	TGCGCCAGCATCAAGAACCCGACTAGTTCGATCCTCCCCAACACCGGGGAGCTGTTTTTT
TRBV9	NA	TRBJ2-5	NA	CASSATGTPGETHYF	TGTGCCAGCAGCGCCACCGGGACTCCCGGAGAGACCCATTACTTC
TRBV7-8	NA	TRBJ1-1	NA	CASSLEGGGVNTEAFF	TGTGCCAGCAGCTTAGAAGGGGGTGGGGTGAACACTGAAGCTTTCTTT
TRBV18	many	TRBJ2-6	TRBD1	CASSQTGTGANVLTF	TGTGCCAGCTCCCAGACAGGGACTGGGGCCAACGTCCTGACTTTC
TRBV20-1	many	TRBJ1-3	TRBD1	CSAPDRGSGNTIYF	TGCAGTGCGCCGGACAGGGGCTCTGGAAACACCATATATTTT
TRBV7-9	NA	TRBJ2-7	TRBD2	CASSLVAGGYEQYF	TGTGCCAGCAGCTTGGTAGCGGGAGGCTACGAGCAGTACTTC
TRBV6-2/TRBV6-3	NA	TRBJ2-5	TRBD2	CASRTSGGAGETQYF	TGTGCCAGCAGGACTAGCGGGGGGGCGGGCGAGACCCAGTACTTC
TRBV7-9	many	TRBJ2-7	NA	CASSFSGAKYEQYF	TGTGCCAGCAGCTTTTCGGGGGCCAAGTACGAGCAGTACTTC
TRBV25-1	few	TRBJ1-5	NA	CASSPNKDTSNQPQHF	TGTGCCAGCAGTCCTAACAAAGACACTAGCAATCAGCCCCAGCATTTT
TRBV10-2	NA	TRBJ2-2	NA	CASSDRAVLKPNTGELFF	TGCGCCAGCAGCGATAGAGCTGTCCTGAAACCAAACACCGGGGAGCTGTTTTTT
TRBV29-1	many	TRBJ1-1	NA	CSVLPGHNTEAFF	TGCAGCGTTCTACCGGGACACAACACTGAAGCTTTCTTT
TRBV20-1	many	TRBJ2-7	NA	CSAGRVEPYEQYF	TGCAGTGCTGGCCGGGTCGAACCCTACGAGCAGTACTTC
TRBV25-1	few	TRBJ2-7	NA	CASSESINYEQYF	TGTGCCAGCAGTGAATCAATTAACTACGAGCAGTACTTC
TRBV7-9	few	TRBJ2-7	NA	CASSARDRAYEQYF	TGTGCCAGCAGCGCCCGGGACCGAGCCTACGAGCAGTACTTC
TRBV2	NA	TRBJ2-5	NA	CASRGGSEGETQYF	TGTGCCAGCAGAGGCGGATCGGAGGGGGAGACCCAGTACTTC
TRBV12-3/TRBV12-4	many	TRBJ2-5	NA	CASSLAAGGGETQYF	TGTGCCAGCAGTTTAGCGGCGGGTGGCGGAGAGACCCAGTACTTC
TRBV27	many	TRBJ2-1	NA	CASYGGQGSYNEQFF	TGTGCCAGCTATGGGGGGCAGGGTAGCTACAATGAGCAGTTCTTC
TRBV28	many	TRBJ2-7	NA	CASSPPGFFSYEQYF	TGTGCCAGCAGTCCCCCCGGTTTTTTCTCCTACGAGCAGTACTTC
TRBV6-1	few	TRBJ2-5	NA	CASSVNREVGETQYF	TGTGCCAGCAGTGTTAACAGGGAGGTCGGAGAGACCCAGTACTTC
TRBV27	few	TRBJ1-2	NA	CASSLKTGHFNYGYTF	TGTGCCAGCAGTTTAAAGACAGGCCACTTTAACTATGGCTACACCTTC
TRBV5-6	NA	TRBJ2-4	TRBD1	CASSLALDRDTPLAKNIQYF	TGTGCCAGCAGCTTGGCGCTGGACAGGGACACCCCGTTAGCCAAAAACATTCAGTACTTC
TRBV7-6	many	TRBJ2-1	TRBD2	CASSPGGYSSSYNEQFF	TGTGCCAGCAGCCCCGGGGGGTATTCGAGCTCCTACAATGAGCAGTTCTTC
TRBV6-2/TRBV6-3	few	TRBJ1-5	TRBD1	CASSYAGTGYQPQHF	TGTGCCAGCAGTTACGCCGGGACAGGATATCAGCCCCAGCATTTT
TRBV6-1	few	TRBJ2-3	TRBD2	CASSGRLAGRLDTQYF	TGTGCCAGCAGTGGACGACTAGCGGGAAGATTAGATACGCAGTATTTT
TRBV7-8	few	TRBJ1-1	TRBD1	CASSVTGVSGEAFF	TGTGCCAGCAGCGTAACAGGGGTTTCGGGTGAAGCTTTCTTT
TRBV5-1	few	TRBJ2-2	TRBD2	CASSLWTSDTGELFF	TGCGCCAGCAGCTTGTGGACTAGCGACACCGGGGAGCTGTTTTTT
TRBV24-1	few	TRBJ2-1	TRBD1	CATSKGTGGYNEQFF	TGTGCCACAAGTAAAGGGACAGGGGGATACAATGAGCAGTTCTTC
TRBV19	few	TRBJ2-1	TRBD2	CASRRAGLAYNEQFF	TGTGCCAGTAGGAGAGCGGGACTAGCCTACAATGAGCAGTTCTTC
TRBV20-1	few	TRBJ2-1	TRBD1	CCARDRVGPSSYNEQFF	TGCTGTGCTAGAGACAGGGTAGGGCCGAGCTCCTACAATGAGCAGTTCTTC
TRBV5-6	few	TRBJ1-5	NA	CASSFGPGDQPQHF	TGTGCCAGCAGTTTTGGTCCAGGGGATCAGCCCCAGCATTTT